This T cell receptor beta chain emerged from a study of blood T cell repertoires in COVID-19. This clone was counted once. Under the authors' procedure: It was from reference gene primer amplification that nucleated cell counts were estimated. Clones were read by immunoSEQ multiplex PCR, and TCRdb kept only the in-frame ones, dropping some. That table gives V, J and clone size, and the DNA gave D and trimming. In the table there are just over 80,000 clones, 81% of which are singletons. This CDR3 contains 14 residues. J lost 4 bases, V lost 6 bases, and 6 bases had no gene match. In germline, CDR1 is MNHEY, CDR2 SMNVEV (reference sequence).

Sequenced: peripheral blood. The source is a man older than 75 with acute or convalescent COVID-19. J is TRBJ1-5 and V is TRBV27, with 7 bases matching TRBD1. CDR3 sequence reads: CASSPGTENQPQHF. CDR3 nucleotide sequence: TGTGCCAGCAGCCCCGGGACAGAGAATCAGCCCCAGCATTTT.